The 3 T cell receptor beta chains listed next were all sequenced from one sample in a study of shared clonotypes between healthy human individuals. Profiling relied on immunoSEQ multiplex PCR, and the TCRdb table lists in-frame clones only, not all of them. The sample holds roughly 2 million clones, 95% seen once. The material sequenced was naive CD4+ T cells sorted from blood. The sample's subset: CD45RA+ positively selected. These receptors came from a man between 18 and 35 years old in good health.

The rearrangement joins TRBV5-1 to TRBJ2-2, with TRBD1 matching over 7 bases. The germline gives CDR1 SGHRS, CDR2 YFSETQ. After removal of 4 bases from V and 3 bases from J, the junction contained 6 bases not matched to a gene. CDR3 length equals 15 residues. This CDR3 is CASSVGQAHTGELFF. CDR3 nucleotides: TGCGCCAGCAGCGTAGGACAGGCCCACACCGGGGAGCTGTTTTTT.

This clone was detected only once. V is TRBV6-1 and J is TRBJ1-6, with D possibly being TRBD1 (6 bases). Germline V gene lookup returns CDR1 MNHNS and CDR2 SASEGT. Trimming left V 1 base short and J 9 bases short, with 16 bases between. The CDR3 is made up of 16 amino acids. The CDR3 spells CASSEVGARGISPLHF. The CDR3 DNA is TGTGCCAGCAGTGAAGTGGGGGCTAGGGGGATTTCACCCCTCCACTTT.

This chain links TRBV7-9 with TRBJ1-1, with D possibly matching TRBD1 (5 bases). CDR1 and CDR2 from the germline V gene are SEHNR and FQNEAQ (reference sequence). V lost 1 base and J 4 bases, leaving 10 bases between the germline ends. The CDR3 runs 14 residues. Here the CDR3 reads CASSLVGAGTEAFF. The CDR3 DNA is TGTGCCAGCAGCTTAGTTGGGGCCGGCACTGAAGCTTTCTTT.